This T cell receptor beta chain is from a study of T cell responses to AZD1222 COVID-19 vaccine. Overall study findings and caveats: Spike-spanning, vaccine-associated CD4 TCRs were dominant at 160-218 and 743-854. Most donors were white British, females outnumbered males, and clonal diversity was possibly underestimated. None of the repertoires were sampled until the peak T cell response had passed. Per reports, nearly half of all spike-specific TCRs target regions that are unmutated in variants.

TCRdb's table, derived via immunoSEQ multiplex PCR, lists solely in-frame clones and lacks some. Of more than 95,000 clones listed, roughly nine tenths are singletons. The germline V gene encodes CDR1 LNHDA and CDR2 SQIVND (reference sequence). V shed 1 base and J shed 6 bases, with 6 bases lying between them. CDR3 length equals 13 residues. About this clone itself: Its antigen remains unidentified.

The V and J genes are TRBV19 and TRBJ2-2; D unclear. The material was peripheral blood, obtained 28 days after the second AZD1222 dose. The clonotype originates from an adult who received the AZD1222 COVID-19 vaccine. Here the CDR3 reads CASSIGLAGELFF. CDR3 nucleotide sequence: TGTGCCAGTAGTATAGGGCTGGCCGGGGAGCTGTTTTTT.